This TCR beta chain is from a study of cytomegalovirus exposure and HLA in healthy donors. Whole-study findings and limits: The study put 150 to 200 TCR beta chains on its list as cytomegalovirus-associated. Roughly uniform depth of sequencing across donors was assumed in presence/absence analyses. A highly shared variant cluster was judged a likely technical artifact.

It was with 60 Vbeta and 13 Jbeta primers that the PCR ran. In the source study's methods: A later analysis counted about 80 million unique TCR beta chains, some 11 million shared. Some clones are missing from TCRdb's copy, which holds only in-frame ones; the method was immunoSEQ multiplex PCR. For V, J and clone size, that table is used; D and trimming come from the DNA. The data show approximately 210,000 clones, about 80% seen once. The CDR3 is made up of 14 amino acids. In germline, CDR1 is SEHNR, CDR2 FQNEAQ (reference sequence). Trimming left V 4 bases short and J 0 bases short, with 10 bases between. Points on this clone: Its antigen is unknown.

This receptor was taken from a male donor in good health and CMV-seronegative. This chain joins TRBV7-9 and TRBJ2-7; tentative D call: TRBD2 (6 bases). Sample: PBMCs. CDR3 amino acids: CASSSGGNSYEQYF. The CDR3 nucleotides are TGTGCCAGCAGCTCCGGAGGGAACTCCTACGAGCAGTACTTC.